Presented here are 26 T cell receptor beta chains from one specimen sequenced in a study of OX40 agonist ivuxolimab in advanced cancers. Data came from immunoSEQ multiplex PCR; TCRdb stores just in-frame clones and leaves some out. The sample includes roughly 60,000 clones, 87% of them seen just once. The specimen comprised CD4+ or CD8+ T cells sorted from blood, sampled in a trial of the OX40 agonist ivuxolimab. The receptors derive from an adult with an advanced solid tumor such as melanoma, head and neck, liver or kidney cancer.

In this sample, this clone turned up once. The chain joins TRBV2 to TRBJ2-7; D remains ambiguous. CDR3 size: 15 residues. V was trimmed by 0 bases and J by 2 bases, leaving 11 bases between them. Germline values: CDR1 SNHLY, CDR2 FYNNEI. This CDR3 reads CASSEASVRTYEQYF. In DNA form, the CDR3 reads TGTGCCAGCAGTGAAGCTTCGGTTCGAACCTACGAGCAGTACTTC.

This clone appeared once. J is TRBJ2-7 and V is TRBV23-1; D is perhaps TRBD1 (5 bases). TRBV23-1 is classed as an ORF, of uncertain function. V gave up 0 bases and J gave up 4 bases, with 19 bases separating them. The CDR3 covers 17 residues. As DNA, the CDR3 is TGCGCCAGCAGTCAATCATCAGGGCCTCACCCCCCTTACGAGCAGTACTTC. This gives the protein CASSQSSGPHPPYEQYF.

The chain carries TRBV6-1 and TRBJ1-5; TRBD1 is a possible D gene (5 bases). Germline V lookup: CDR1 MNHNS, CDR2 SASEGT. Trimming left V 2 bases short and J 5 bases short, with 16 bases between. This CDR3 comprises 16 residues. The CDR3 DNA reads as TGTGCCAGCAGTGAACTGTTACAGGCGACCGATCAGCCCCAGCATTTT. Its protein product is CASSELLQATDQPQHF.

V gene TRBV19 combines with J gene TRBJ1-2, with D uncertain. The CDR3 runs 13 residues. Germline-derived CDR1 and CDR2 are LNHDA and SQIVND (reference sequence). V was cut by 5 bases and J by 8 bases, with 15 bases left in between. The CDR3 protein is CASSEVVSSGYTF. The CDR3 DNA is TGTGCCAGTAGTGAGGTGGTCAGTTCCGGCTACACCTTC.

This sequence joins TRBV5-6 and TRBJ2-1; 9 positions agree with TRBD1. The CDR3 is made up of 15 amino acids. Germline CDR1 reads SGHDT; CDR2 reads YYEEEE. J was trimmed by 4 bases and V by 4 bases; bases with no gene match: 6. Here the CDR3 reads CASSPGTGSYNEQFF. CDR3 DNA sequence: TGTGCCAGCAGCCCCGGGACAGGGAGTTACAATGAGCAGTTCTTC.

The V and J genes are TRBV6-6 and TRBJ1-2, with D perhaps matching TRBD1 (5 bases). The CDR3 runs 13 residues. V was cut by 6 bases and J by 6 bases, with 14 bases left in between. Looked up from germline, CDR1 is MNHNY and CDR2 is SVGAGI (reference sequence). In nucleotides, the CDR3 is TGTGCCAGCAGGTCCTCCGGGACGGATGGCTACACCTTC. Protein product: CASRSSGTDGYTF.

V gene TRBV29-1 combines with J gene TRBJ1-1; D remains unclear. Trimming cost V 6 bases and J 0 bases, with 11 bases left between them. Germline CDR1 SQVTM, CDR2 ANQGSEA. This CDR3 is built from 13 residues. The chain's CDR3 is CSVLVQLNTEAFF. Written as DNA, the CDR3 is TGCAGCGTCCTGGTCCAATTGAACACTGAAGCTTTCTTT.

V usage is TRBV11-3 and J usage is TRBJ2-3; D perhaps matches TRBD2 (5 bases). CDR1 and CDR2 from the germline V gene are SGHNT and YENEEA. V was shortened by 3 bases and J by 0 bases, with 10 bases between the two germline ends. The CDR3 extends over 15 amino acids. The CDR3 loop is CASSFRSGSTDTQYF. CDR3 nucleotides: TGTGCCAGCAGCTTTCGGAGCGGTAGCACAGATACGCAGTATTTT.

This clone was detected only once. V is TRBV5-1 and J is TRBJ2-3; D is uncertain. CDR3 length equals 13 residues. Trimming cost V 1 base and J 4 bases, with 7 bases left between them. The germline V gene has CDR1 SGHRS and CDR2 YFSETQ. CDR3 DNA: TGCGCCAGCAGCTTGTTCCCCTCAGATACGCAGTATTTT. The encoded protein is CASSLFPSDTQYF.

The chain has TRBV15 and TRBJ1-4, with 9 nucleotides matching TRBD1. The CDR3 is made up of 15 amino acids. The V segment lost 5 bases and the J segment 5 bases; nucleotides outside the gene matches: 6. Germline V gives CDR1 LNHNV, CDR2 YYDKDF (reference sequence). CDR3 nucleotides: TGTGCCACCAGCCTATCCGGGACAGGGAATGAAAAACTGTTTTTT. As protein: CATSLSGTGNEKLFF.

This clone has just one count. The genes are TRBV15 and TRBJ1-1; D uncertain. CDR1 and CDR2 (germline): LNHNV, YYDKDF (reference sequence). The ends were cut back, 0 bases at V and 5 bases at J, with 10 bases in the middle. This CDR3 has 14 amino acids. For the CDR3, the DNA is TGTGCCACCAGCAGAGATTACGGCGGGACTGAAGCTTTCTTT. Protein sequence: CATSRDYGGTEAFF. The full variable domain, with the rest looked up from reference TRBV15 and TRBJ1-1, is DAMVIQNPRYQVTQFGKPVTLSCSQTLNHNVMYWYQQKSSQAPKLLFHYYDKDFNNEADTPDNFQSRRPNTSFCFLDIRSPGLGDTAMYLCATSRDYGGTEAFFGQGTRLTVV.

The chain links TRBV19 to TRBJ2-1; no firm D call. Germline assignment: CDR1 LNHDA and CDR2 SQIVND (reference sequence). This CDR3 is built from 15 residues. Trimming cost V 0 bases and J 2 bases, with 8 bases left between them. DNA of the CDR3: TGTGCCAGTAGTATAGAGGGCATAACCTACAATGAGCAGTTCTTC. Protein: CASSIEGITYNEQFF.

The V and J genes are TRBV10-3 and TRBJ1-6; D may be TRBD1 (6 bases). Germline CDR1 and CDR2: ENHRY and SYGVKD. The V end lost 6 bases, the J end lost 6 bases, and 15 bases lay between the germline ends. This CDR3 contains 15 residues. The chain's CDR3 is CAIRPTGSSNSPLHF. The CDR3 region has the DNA TGTGCCATCAGACCTACAGGGAGTAGTAATTCACCCCTCCACTTT.

This rearrangement joins TRBV6-5 to TRBJ1-2, with TRBD1 identical over 8 bases. The CDR3 is 14 residues long. The V gene end was trimmed by 2 bases and the J gene end by 7 bases; junction bases not matched to a gene: 6. The germline V gene encodes CDR1 MNHEY and CDR2 SVGAGI. The CDR3 nucleotides are TGTGCCAGCAGTTACGGGCAGGGGACAGGTGGCTACACCTTC. It codes for CASSYGQGTGGYTF.

The rearrangement uses TRBV5-4 and TRBJ2-5; a possible D gene is TRBD2 (7 bases). Germline lookup yields CDR1 SGHNT and CDR2 YYREEE (reference sequence). V lost 9 bases and J 5 bases, leaving 26 bases between the germline ends. The CDR3 runs to 16 residues. CDR3 sequence (DNA): TGTGCCACCTCTTTAAGTCGGCGGGGGCCTTTGGAGACCCAGTACTTC. It encodes CATSLSRRGPLETQYF.

J is TRBJ2-3 and V is TRBV4-2; 9 bases are shared with TRBD2. The CDR3 totals 17 residues. The germline V gene has CDR1 LGHNA and CDR2 YNFKEQ. V shed 0 bases and J 4 bases; nucleotides not matched to a gene: 8. CDR3 loop: CASSQEVSGRLADTQYF. CDR3 sequence (DNA): TGTGCCAGCAGCCAAGAGGTTAGCGGGAGACTTGCAGATACGCAGTATTTT.

The CDR3 sequence is CAWSTGNSNQPQHF. The CDR3 DNA follows: TGTGCCTGGAGTACGGGCAATAGCAATCAGCCCCAGCATTTT. The chain combines TRBV30 with TRBJ1-5; D not resolved. Trimming left V 2 bases short and J 0 bases short, with 8 bases between. Germline lookup yields CDR1 GTSNPN and CDR2 SVGIG (reference sequence). CDR3 length: 14 residues.

The chain has TRBV5-4 and TRBJ1-4; maybe TRBD1 (6 bases). From germline, CDR1 is SGHNT and CDR2 YYREEE (reference sequence). V was clipped by 4 bases and J by 5 bases, with 9 bases between them. There are 13 residues in the CDR3. Here the CDR3 DNA reads TGTGCCAGCAGCCCCCAGGGGAATGAAAAACTGTTTTTT. It translates to CASSPQGNEKLFF.

The chain has TRBV2 and TRBJ2-3; TRBD2 matches 8 bases. Trimming at V came to 7 bases and at J to 0 bases, leaving 6 bases not matched to a gene. The CDR3 covers 15 residues. Germline V gene data show CDR1 as SNHLY and CDR2 as FYNNEI. The CDR3 sequence is CASTRLATSTDTQYF. DNA of the CDR3: TGTGCCAGCACCCGACTAGCGACTAGCACAGATACGCAGTATTTT.

The chain is built from TRBV7-3 and TRBJ2-5; D not certain. This CDR3 is 13 amino acids long. Germline CDR1 and CDR2: SGHTA and FQGTGA. Trimming removed 2 bases from V and 7 bases from J, with 11 bases in between. CDR3 nucleotide sequence: TGTGCCAGCAGCTTATCAGGAATGGGGACCCAGTACTTC. Its protein product is CASSLSGMGTQYF. The whole variable domain, filled in from reference TRBV7-3 and TRBJ2-5, reads GAGVSQTPSNKVTEKGKYVELRCDPISGHTALYWYRQSLGQGPEFLIYFQGTGAADDSGLPNDRFFAVRPEGSVSTLKIQRTERGDSAVYLCASSLSGMGTQYFGPGTRLLVL.

The chain has TRBV28 and TRBJ2-7; 10 bases are a match to TRBD2. CDR3 length equals 16 residues. CDR1 MDHEN and CDR2 SYDVKM come from the germline V gene. V gave up 6 bases and J gave up 5 bases; unmatched junction bases: 13. CDR3 amino acids: CASRTTRLAGVDEQYF. CDR3 coding DNA: TGTGCCAGCAGAACTACACGGCTAGCGGGAGTTGACGAGCAGTACTTC.

The chain links TRBV5-1 to TRBJ2-7, with 10 bases aligning to TRBD2. The CDR3 sequence is 17 residues long. Germline CDR1 is SGHRS and CDR2 is YFSETQ. Trimming removed 3 bases from V and 0 bases from J; junction bases left unmatched: 9. CDR3 sequence reads: CASSSNLLAGHSYEQYF. CDR3 nucleotide sequence: TGCGCCAGCAGCTCAAACCTACTAGCGGGACACTCCTACGAGCAGTACTTC.

The chain combines TRBV21-1 with TRBJ2-1; TRBD2 is the table's D call, not checked against the DNA. TRBV21-1 is an annotated pseudogene. CDR3 size: 9 residues. The CDR3 region is CASKELQFF. As DNA, the CDR3 is TGTGCCAGCAAAGAGTTGCAGTTCTTC.

V gene TRBV5-1 combines with J gene TRBJ1-2; D unclear. Germline V gene data show CDR1 as SGHRS and CDR2 as YFSETQ. Trimming took off 0 bases at V and 4 bases at J, with 7 bases between the two ends. The CDR3 covers 13 residues. Here the CDR3 reads CASSLAQFYGYTF. The CDR3 DNA reads TGCGCCAGCAGCTTGGCTCAGTTCTATGGCTACACCTTC.

This sequence joins TRBV2 and TRBJ2-7, with D tentatively TRBD1 (5 bases). The CDR3 is 11 residues long. The V and J ends lost 8 bases and 3 bases respectively, with 8 bases between them. Germline V gene sequence: CDR1 SNHLY, CDR2 FYNNEI. CDR3 sequence: CASQQVYEQYF. Here the CDR3 DNA reads TGTGCCAGCCAACAGGTCTACGAGCAGTACTTC.

J is TRBJ2-4 and V is TRBV28; 8 bases map to TRBD1. Germline V lookup: CDR1 MDHEN, CDR2 SYDVKM. After removal of 5 bases from V and 8 bases from J, the junction contained 14 bases not matched to a gene. The CDR3 extends over 16 amino acids. CDR3 sequence reads: CASSPLGQGKKDIQYF. CDR3 sequence (DNA): TGTGCCAGCAGTCCATTAGGACAGGGCAAGAAAGACATTCAGTACTTC.